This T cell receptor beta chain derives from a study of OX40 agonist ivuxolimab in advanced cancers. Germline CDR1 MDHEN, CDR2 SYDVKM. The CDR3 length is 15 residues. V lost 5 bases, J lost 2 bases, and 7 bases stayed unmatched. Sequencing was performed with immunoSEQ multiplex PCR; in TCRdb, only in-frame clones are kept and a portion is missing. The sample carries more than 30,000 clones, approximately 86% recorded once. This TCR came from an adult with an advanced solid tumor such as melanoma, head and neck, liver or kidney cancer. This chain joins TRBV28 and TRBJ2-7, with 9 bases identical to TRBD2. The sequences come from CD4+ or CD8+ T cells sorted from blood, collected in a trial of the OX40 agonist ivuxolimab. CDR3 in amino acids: CASSKLAGYPYEQYF. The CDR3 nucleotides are TGTGCCAGCAGTAAACTAGCGGGTTATCCCTACGAGCAGTACTTC.